These 27 T cell receptor beta chains were sequenced from one sample in a study of cytomegalovirus exposure and HLA in healthy donors. PCR involved 60 Vbeta and 13 Jbeta primers. Profiled with immunoSEQ multiplex PCR; TCRdb holds only in-frame clones, not every one. Of around 130,000 clones listed, around 83% are singletons. Sequenced input: PBMCs. These receptors originate from a girl aged 2 to 10 in good health and CMV-seronegative.

J is TRBJ1-2 and V is TRBV4-2; TRBD1 matches 8 bases. Germline V gene data show CDR1 as LGHNA and CDR2 as YNFKEQ. V trimming: 0 bases; J trimming: 3 bases; junction bases outside the gene matches: 6. This CDR3 spans 16 amino acids. CDR3 loop: CASSQDRGRGHYGYTF. In DNA form, the CDR3 reads TGTGCCAGCAGCCAAGATCGTGGCAGGGGGCACTATGGCTACACCTTC.

The chain couples TRBV13 to TRBJ2-1, with 10 positions matching TRBD2. This CDR3 comprises 15 residues. Germline trimming cut 5 bases from V and 9 bases from J; bases unmatched to any gene: 10. From germline, CDR1 is PRHDT and CDR2 FYEKMQ (reference sequence). The CDR3 loop reads CASSHPLAGVLEQFF. CDR3 bases: TGTGCCAGCAGCCATCCCCTAGCGGGAGTGCTTGAGCAGTTCTTC.

The chain has TRBV7-3 and TRBJ2-3; 9 bases match TRBD2. The length of the CDR3 is 16 residues. Unmatched junction bases numbered 7, after V lost 5 bases and J lost 1 base. Germline V lookup: CDR1 SGHTA, CDR2 FQGTGA. The CDR3 coding sequence is TGTGCCAGCAGCCCCCTGGGCGGGAGGGGCACAGATACGCAGTATTTT. Translation gives CASSPLGGRGTDTQYF.

The chain employs TRBV9 and TRBJ2-1, with unresolved D. The CDR3 runs to 14 residues. Germline-derived CDR1 and CDR2 are SGDLS and YYNGEE. Deletions cut 0 bases from V and 4 bases from J, with 8 bases between. CDR3: CASSVVPGYNEQFF. CDR3 nucleotides: TGTGCCAGCAGCGTAGTCCCCGGTTACAATGAGCAGTTCTTC.

This sequence joins TRBV6-5 and TRBJ1-1; D perhaps matches TRBD1 (5 bases). Germline values: CDR1 MNHEY, CDR2 SVGAGI. CDR3 length: 14 amino acids. V lost 6 bases, J lost 0 bases, and 11 bases lay in between. The CDR3 DNA sequence: TGTGCCAGCAGACTGGGGGGGTTGAACACTGAAGCTTTCTTT. It yields the protein CASRLGGLNTEAFF.

As concerns this clone: The same CDR3 can be traced to other DNA sequences in this sample. This rearrangement joins TRBV28 to TRBJ2-3, with TRBD2 identical over 9 bases. Per the germline V gene, CDR1 is MDHEN and CDR2 is SYDVKM. The trim removed 8 bases at V and 5 bases at J, leaving 11 bases unmatched. The length of the CDR3 is 15 residues. CDR3 sequence: CASSGLAGRKDTQYF. The CDR3 region has the DNA TGTGCCAGCTCGGGGCTAGCGGGACGTAAAGATACGCAGTATTTT. The whole variable domain, filled in from reference TRBV28 and TRBJ2-3, reads DVKVTQSSRYLVKRTGEKVFLECVQDMDHENMFWYRQDPGLGLRLIYFSYDVKMKEKGDIPEGYSVSREKKERFSLILESASTNQTSMYLCASSGLAGRKDTQYFGPGTRLTVL.

This sequence joins TRBV27 and TRBJ2-7; 11 bases are shared with TRBD2. Germline CDR1 is MNHEY and CDR2 is SMNVEV (reference sequence). The CDR3 has 18 amino acids. V shed 4 bases and J 2 bases; nucleotides not matched to a gene: 13. In DNA form, the CDR3 reads TGTGCCAGCAGTTCAACCTGGGGTACTAGCGGGAGAACCTACGAGCAGTACTTC. This encodes CASSSTWGTSGRTYEQYF.

The chain combines TRBV4-1 with TRBJ1-1, with TRBD1 identical over 9 bases. Germline V gene sequence: CDR1 MGHRA, CDR2 YSYEKL. This CDR3 is built from 14 residues. The junction had 5 bases not matched to a gene; V was cut back by 4 bases and J by 5 bases. This chain's CDR3 is CASSLPGQGTEAFF. The DNA of the CDR3 is TGCGCCAGCAGCCTCCCGGGACAGGGAACTGAAGCTTTCTTT.

The chain links TRBV4-2 to TRBJ2-1, with 9 bases aligning to TRBD2. The CDR3 contains 16 residues. Germline V gene sequence: CDR1 LGHNA, CDR2 YNFKEQ. V lost 0 bases, J lost 9 bases, and 9 bases stayed unmatched. The CDR3 protein is CASSQDDLAGISEQFF. The CDR3 nucleotides read TGTGCCAGCAGCCAAGATGACCTAGCGGGGATTAGTGAGCAGTTCTTC.

The chain carries TRBV6-1 and TRBJ2-5; 7 bases align to TRBD2. The V gene end was trimmed by 3 bases and the J gene end by 6 bases; junction bases not matched to a gene: 10. The CDR3 covers 15 residues. Germline CDR1 is MNHNS and CDR2 is SASEGT. DNA for the CDR3: TGTGCCAGCAGTGATTGGGCGGGAGCCGCTAAGACCCAGTACTTC. Translated: CASSDWAGAAKTQYF.

The rearrangement uses TRBV19 and TRBJ2-7; 7 positions match TRBD1. The CDR3 runs to 13 residues. Germline V gene sequence: CDR1 LNHDA, CDR2 SQIVND (reference sequence). The ends lost 7 bases at V and 2 bases at J; junction bases unmatched: 5. The CDR3, as DNA: TGTGCCAGTAAACAGGGGCCGCCCTACGAGCAGTACTTC. Protein: CASKQGPPYEQYF.

The gene calls are TRBV5-1 and TRBJ2-1; no reliable D call. Trimming shortened V by 4 bases and J by 0 bases, and 14 bases separated the two germline ends. Germline V CDR1 and CDR2: SGHRS, YFSETQ. The CDR3 is 16 amino acids. In nucleotides, the CDR3 is TGCGCCAGCAGCCAGGCGTCGCGAAGCTCCTACAATGAGCAGTTCTTC. Its translation: CASSQASRSSYNEQFF.

This chain links TRBV4-1 with TRBJ2-7, with 8 bases identical to TRBD2. The CDR3 totals 15 residues. V shed 0 bases and J 4 bases; nucleotides not matched to a gene: 5. The germline V gene has CDR1 MGHRA and CDR2 YSYEKL. The DNA of the CDR3 is TGCGCCAGCAGCCAAGAAAGCGGGGGCGGGTACGAGCAGTACTTC. Protein sequence: CASSQESGGGYEQYF.

This chain links TRBV30 with TRBJ2-7, with D perhaps matching TRBD2 (5 bases). V was shortened by 3 bases and J by 3 bases, with 18 bases between the two germline ends. This CDR3 has 15 residues. The V gene's germline CDR1 is GTSNPN and CDR2 SVGIG (reference sequence). CDR3 protein: CAWSIRDGGLYEQYF. The CDR3 region has the DNA TGTGCCTGGAGCATCAGAGATGGAGGTCTCTACGAGCAGTACTTC. The full variable domain, in which reference TRBV30 and TRBJ2-7 provide the parts outside the CDR3, is SQTIHQWPATLVQPVGSPLSLECTVEGTSNPNLYWYRQAAGRGLQLLFYSVGIGQISSEVPQNLSASRPQDRQFILSSKKLLLSDSGFYLCAWSIRDGGLYEQYFGPGTRLTVT.

V is TRBV9 and J is TRBJ2-1; possible D gene TRBD2, 6 bases. Trimming stripped 0 bases from V and 4 bases from J, with 11 bases between. The length of the CDR3 is 15 residues. Germline CDR1 SGDLS, CDR2 YYNGEE. The CDR3 region has the DNA TGTGCCAGCAGCGTAGGGGGCGGGGTATACAATGAGCAGTTCTTC. Translating it yields CASSVGGGVYNEQFF.

The genes are TRBV20-1 and TRBJ2-7, with D perhaps matching TRBD2 (5 bases). Germline V gene sequence: CDR1 DFQATT, CDR2 SNEGSKA (reference sequence). The CDR3 contains 11 residues. V was clipped by 4 bases and J by 6 bases, with 10 bases between them. The CDR3 loop is CSAKDSIEQYF. The CDR3 nucleotides are TGCAGTGCTAAGGACTCCATCGAGCAGTACTTC.

The genes are TRBV5-1 and TRBJ2-7, with 13 bases lining up with TRBD2. The ends lost 4 bases at V and 3 bases at J; junction bases unmatched: 1. This CDR3 has 14 amino acids. Germline V lookup: CDR1 SGHRS, CDR2 YFSETQ. Here the CDR3 reads CASSGTSGVYEQYF. The DNA for the CDR3 is TGCGCCAGCAGCGGGACTAGCGGGGTCTACGAGCAGTACTTC. The full variable domain, its missing parts supplied by reference TRBV5-1 and TRBJ2-7, is KAGVTQTPRYLIKTRGQQVTLSCSPISGHRSVSWYQQTPGQGLQFLFEYFSETQRNKGNFPGRFSGRQFSNSRSEMNVSTLELGDSALYLCASSGTSGVYEQYFGPGTRLTVT.

The chain joins TRBV6-5 to TRBJ2-7; 8 positions agree with TRBD1. Germline assignment: CDR1 MNHEY and CDR2 SVGAGI. The CDR3 is 15 residues long. J was trimmed by 1 base and V by 6 bases; bases with no gene match: 8. CDR3 bases: TGTGCCAGCAGAACCGCCGGGACAGGATCCTACGAGCAGTACTTC. This sequence encodes CASRTAGTGSYEQYF.

J is TRBJ2-1 and V is TRBV9, with 7 bases that match TRBD2. CDR3 length: 15 amino acids. Germline CDR1 reads SGDLS; CDR2 reads YYNGEE. V lost 3 bases to trimming and J lost 9 bases; unmatched junction nucleotides: 12. CDR3 coding DNA: TGTGCCAGCAGCGCCCGGACGGGGGGAGGGCCTGAGCAGTTCTTC. This sequence encodes CASSARTGGGPEQFF.

The chain carries TRBV9 and TRBJ1-1; weak D call: TRBD1 (5 bases). CDR1 and CDR2 from the germline V gene are SGDLS and YYNGEE. CDR3 length: 15 amino acids. V was trimmed by 7 bases and J by 0 bases, leaving 16 bases between them. CDR3 loop: CASRPRGEMNTEAFF. The CDR3, as DNA: TGTGCCAGCCGGCCTCGGGGGGAAATGAACACTGAAGCTTTCTTT.

V gene TRBV28 combines with J gene TRBJ2-3; 9 positions agree with TRBD2. Germline CDR1 MDHEN, CDR2 SYDVKM. The CDR3 is 16 amino acids. The trim removed 5 bases at V and 1 base at J, leaving 7 bases unmatched. In DNA, the CDR3 is TGTGCCAGCAGTCCTAGCGGGGAAGTGGGCACAGATACGCAGTATTTT. Translating gives CASSPSGEVGTDTQYF.

This sequence joins TRBV10-2 and TRBJ2-2; 14 bases line up with TRBD2. Germline V gene sequence: CDR1 WSHSY, CDR2 SAAADI. V was pared by 5 bases and J by 10 bases, with 6 bases of the junction left unmatched. The CDR3 is 15 amino acids. The CDR3 region is CASSRGLAGVEELFF. The CDR3 DNA reads TGCGCCAGCAGTAGGGGACTAGCGGGGGTCGAGGAGCTGTTTTTT.

The CDR3 region is CASSPTGTRGQETQYF. The CDR3 DNA sequence: TGTGCCAGCAGCCCTACCGGGACTAGGGGGCAAGAGACCCAGTACTTC. This chain joins TRBV7-9 and TRBJ2-5; 8 bases fit TRBD2. The CDR3 runs to 16 residues. The trim removed 5 bases at V and 2 bases at J, leaving 10 bases unmatched. CDR1 is SEHNR and CDR2 is FQNEAQ in the germline V gene (reference sequence).

J is TRBJ1-1 and V is TRBV7-9; D ambiguous. The CDR3 contains 14 residues. Per the germline V gene, CDR1 is SEHNR and CDR2 is FQNEAQ (reference sequence). Trimming stripped 4 bases from V and 1 base from J, with 10 bases between. CDR3 in DNA: TGTGCCAGCAGCTCTGGGCAGACGAACACTGAAGCTTTCTTT. This sequence encodes CASSSGQTNTEAFF. The whole variable domain, remainder taken from reference TRBV7-9 and TRBJ1-1, is DTGVSQNPRHKITKRGQNVTFRCDPISEHNRLYWYRQTLGQGPEFLTYFQNEAQLEKSRLLSDRFSAERPKGSFSTLEIQRTEQGDSAMYLCASSSGQTNTEAFFGQGTRLTVV.

In nucleotides, the CDR3 is TGCGCCAGCAGCCAAGATGTTTGGGACAGGGAGGTTATGAACACTGAAGCTTTCTTT. Its protein product is CASSQDVWDREVMNTEAFF. This chain joins TRBV4-1 and TRBJ1-1; 9 positions match TRBD1. The CDR3 extends over 19 amino acids. CDR1 MGHRA and CDR2 YSYEKL come from the germline V gene. J was trimmed by 0 bases and V by 0 bases; bases with no gene match: 11.

V gene TRBV2 combines with J gene TRBJ2-5, with 13 bases aligning to TRBD2. The assigned J gene may be wrong: the sequence end matches TRBJ2-7 better. Looked up from germline, CDR1 is SNHLY and CDR2 is FYNNEI. CDR3 length: 13 amino acids. In DNA form, the CDR3 reads TGTGCCGGAAGGACTAGCGGGAGTTACGAGCAGTACTTC. Its protein product is CAGRTSGSYEQYF.

The J gene is TRBJ2-7, the V gene TRBV5-6; D remains unclear. Germline V gives CDR1 SGHDT, CDR2 YYEEEE. CDR3 size: 15 residues. V lost 2 bases, J lost 2 bases, and 14 bases lay in between. The CDR3 DNA sequence: TGTGCCAGCAGCTTCCAAGCCGTTGGGCCCTACGAGCAGTACTTC. Protein: CASSFQAVGPYEQYF. Looking up the rest from reference TRBV5-6 and TRBJ2-7 gives the full variable domain: DAGVTQSPTHLIKTRGQQVTLRCSPKSGHDTVSWYQQALGQGPQFIFQYYEEEERQRGNFPDRFSGHQFPNYSSELNVNALLLGDSALYLCASSFQAVGPYEQYFGPGTRLTVT.